The entry below gives a single TCR beta chain sequence along with its context. No antigen is known for it. No base-level quality is on record; no much larger clone is a single base apart. In total, just over 650 healthy bone marrow donors made up the cohort. At the time of sampling, all cohort members were nominally healthy, though unrecorded immune exposures were likely present. The donor tested CMV seropositive and was one of the 289 seropositive cohort members. A peripheral blood sample was provided by each donor, and peripheral blood mononuclear cells were used for TCR beta sequencing. The Qiagen DNeasy Blood Extraction Kit was used to extract genomic DNA from the blood cell samples. These data originate in a study of cytomegalovirus exposure and HLA in healthy donors (dated by TCRdb to the late 2010s). About the study as a whole: According to an earlier analysis of 450 to 650 of the donors, 150 million to 200 million T cells yielded some 120 million unique TCR beta sequences and around 280 Gb of sequence data. Both class I and class II loci were covered by HLA typing, at four-digit resolution. Donor age, sex, ethnicity and CMV serostatus were compiled together with the repertoire data. Of the approximately 400 genotyped donors, 81% were placed in the genetic ancestry cluster associated with self-reported Caucasian donors. To predict cytomegalovirus infection status, the study combined high-throughput TCR immunosequencing, statistical association of individual TCRs with disease status, and machine learning. Among roughly 370 genotyped donors of the cohort, an average of roughly 240,000 unique TCR beta nucleotide sequences were sequenced per donor, roughly 20% of them non-productive. To study patterns of TCR occurrence, a later analysis re-analyzed previously published TCR beta repertoires from several hundred donors and added high-resolution HLA genotyping. The T cell repertoires of 666 subjects were profiled by immunosequencing and related to cytomegalovirus serostatus. The later analysis used no new phenotypic data to find candidate immune exposures, relying instead on TCR beta sequences and their occurrence across donors. A few DR-DQ haplotypes were handled as single units for association and clustering because linkage in the cohort was strong. In a later genetic analysis, genome-wide SNP genotypes for 398 of the 666 donors were used, and that subset was treated as a discovery cohort. An early release that covered several hundred HLA-typed donors contained about 300 gigabases of sequencing data and about 93 million unique TCR sequences. In an earlier analysis of around 540 of the donors, high-throughput TCR beta sequencing was used to judge whether each TCR beta V gene segment behaved as functional or pseudogenic. The number of typed donors differed by locus: about 629-640 for A, B, C, DRB1 and DQB1; approximately 520 for DQA1; 606 for DPA1; and around 450 for DPB1. Every discovery cohort repertoire had been produced on one sequencing platform. Besides the first cohort of approximately 670 subjects, a separate validation cohort made up of 120 different subjects was used. The study was designed to test whether signatures of past pathogen exposure could be identified by cataloging public T cell receptors.

The full study reports these points: According to a later analysis, most CMV-associated TCR beta chains appeared to be HLA-restricted, and the HLA associations seemed to be driven largely by CMV exposure. This cohort had only TCR beta chains sequenced, and the lack of alpha or paired-chain data limited which features could be detected. The study gave a list of some 150 TCR beta chains associated with cytomegalovirus. Correlated functional status among segregating V segments might be attributable to linkage disequilibrium, but an unknown experimental factor could not be ruled out. The classifier was reported to diagnose cytomegalovirus status with high specificity and sensitivity in both the original and validation cohorts. While some public TCRs were present in many individuals, most TCR sequences turned up only very rarely across donors. A later analysis found that TCR association rates varied across HLA loci, with DRB1 alleles showing the most associated TCRs and HLA-C alleles the fewest. According to the authors, the approach could potentially be generalized to other disease states and immunological phenotypes. When HLA alleles, especially DR and DQ, strongly co-occurred, attributing TCR associations to individual alleles was difficult. In an earlier analysis of roughly 500 of the donors, most TCR beta V segments appeared in productive rearrangements about 87% or about 30% of the time, broadly matching IMGT annotations. A later genetic analysis reported fewer N-insertions in productive TCRs among donors in an Asian-associated ancestry cluster than the approximately 670-donor mean. The sequencing pipeline was judged likely to have produced a cluster of highly shared sequence variants as a technical artifact. About 17 rarely observed V segments, including chromosome 9 orphons, were excluded from the earlier analysis of about 500 of the donors because counts were too low. Some IMGT-functional V segments, including TRBV6-2 and TRBV6-3, could not be told apart with the 87-base-pair reads, so those segments were excluded. Because HLA typing was missing for some donors at each locus, association tests included only the typed subset. Several of the top co-occurrence clusters appeared to be linked to parvovirus B19, influenza, CMV and Epstein-Barr virus, according to a later analysis. The presence/absence analyses assumed that sequencing depth was roughly uniform across donors, and that assumption may not be true. A further reported finding was that TCR beta sequences accurately predicted the HLA-A and HLA-B alleles for most subjects in the first cohort. A later genetic analysis associated a missense DCLRE1C variant with V-gene and J-gene trimming of TCR beta chains, and an independent cohort replicated the association. In vitro tests confirmed that a few of the cytomegalovirus-associated TCR beta chains recognize cytomegalovirus antigens. In a later analysis, HLA-associated TCR beta chains were found to be more clonally expanded and to have lower generation probabilities than equally common non-associated chains. At a false discovery rate of 0.05, a later analysis linked about 16,000 TCR beta sequences to specific HLA alleles. The only immune exposure information available for the cohort was CMV serostatus.

Libraries were constructed by the immunoSEQ multiplex PCR assay. For the multiplex PCR, a mixture combining 60 forward primers for TCR Vbeta segments and 13 reverse primers for TCR Jbeta segments was used. A multiplex PCR assay on genomic DNA amplified the CDR3 region of rearranged TCR beta genes. On the Illumina HiSeq System, the amplified TCR beta libraries were sequenced as 87-base-pair reads. The paper's data handling went like this. A later analysis tallied about 77 million unique TCR beta chains across the 640 or so repertoires, and some 10 million of those chains were shared by two or more donors. A nearest-neighbor algorithm error-corrected the raw reads and collapsed the reads into unique sequences, merging closely related sequences to remove PCR and sequencing errors. Alignment of CDR3 sequences to IMGT reference sequences was used to assign V, D and J gene segments. For a sequence to be retained, a match of at least six nucleotides was required to both a V gene segment and a J gene segment. A rearrangement counted as productive if the CDR3 had no stop codons and remained in frame with V and J, and every other rearrangement counted as non-productive. Following IMGT convention, CDR3 was defined as the stretch from the second conserved V-encoded cysteine up to the conserved J-encoded phenylalanine. Sequences without an unambiguous match to a single V gene segment were excluded from the earlier analysis of about 640 of the donors. An earlier analysis of a few hundred of the donors called V segments functional above 56.7% productive rearrangements and segregating when the between-donor standard deviation exceeded 5%. A statistical classification framework was built to diagnose cytomegalovirus status from the catalog of TCR beta chain sequences. V and J gene assignment, in a later analysis, came from comparing TCR nucleotide sequences with IMGT/GENE-DB human TR gene sequences. Using the TCRdist pipeline, a later analysis assigned CDR3 sequences along with most-parsimonious VDJ recombination scenarios. In a later analysis, each TCR beta chain was defined by its CDR3 amino acid sequence together with its V-gene family, and reads lacking a unique V-gene family were excluded. A later analysis removed roughly 590 highly shared, low-generation-probability nucleotide sequences to deal with suspected cross-contamination and a sequencing artifact. For each public chain, a later analysis derived a clonal expansion index from normalized ranks of inferred template counts within each repertoire. In a later analysis, generation probabilities were computed using a VDJ recombination model fitted to out-of-frame rearrangements, and the results were checked against IGoR. In a later analysis, hypergeometric tests were used to score TCR-TCR, TCR-HLA and TCR-CMV co-occurrence, with a repertoire-size bias correction applied to TCR pairs. False discovery rates were estimated in a later analysis by permuting HLA or CMV assignments 20 times. In a later analysis, co-occurring TCRs were grouped using DBSCAN, and TCRdist sequence similarity was added for clustering within HLA-allele-positive subsets. Repertoires with fewer than 30,000 or more than 120,000 public chains, plus five repertoires with anomalous nucleotide sharing, were excluded from co-occurrence clustering. The table was pulled from immuneACCESS by TCRdb, which kept in-frame rearrangements only. Such tables lose some clones; where checked, under half of the loss comes from unresolved V genes, and the rest has no known cause. V, J and clone size are those of that table, while D and trimming were read from the DNA. The sample table holds about 120,000 clones, of which 70% to 85% were seen once. The ten largest make up about 6% of the sample.

The germline V gene supplies CDR1 SGHRS and CDR2 YFSETQ. The trim is 2 bases for V and 5 bases for J, with a gap of 11 bases between the germline ends. The CDR3 spans 14 residues, from the cysteine through the phenylalanine. CDR3 DNA only is kept here, 42 bases in frame from base 1. The receptor comes from a man between 18 and 29 years old in good health and CMV-seropositive. The chain is made from TRBV5-1 and TRBJ1-5; the D gene is unclear. The source material was PBMCs. The nucleotide sequence is TGCGCCAGCAGCTTCACACCGCTCGATCAGCCCCAGCATTTT. This codes for CASSFTPLDQPQHF.